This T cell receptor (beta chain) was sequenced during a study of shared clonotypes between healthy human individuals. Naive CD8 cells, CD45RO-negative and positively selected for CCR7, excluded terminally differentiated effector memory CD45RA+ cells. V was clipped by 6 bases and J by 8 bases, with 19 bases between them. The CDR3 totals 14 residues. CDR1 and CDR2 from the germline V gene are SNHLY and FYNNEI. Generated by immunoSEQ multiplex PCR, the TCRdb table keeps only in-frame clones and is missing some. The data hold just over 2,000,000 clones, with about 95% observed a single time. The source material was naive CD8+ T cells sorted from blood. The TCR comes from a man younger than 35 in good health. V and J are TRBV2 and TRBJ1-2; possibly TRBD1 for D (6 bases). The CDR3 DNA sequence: TGTGCCAGCAGCGGTAGAGTGGGGGCGCGAGGCTACACCTTC. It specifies CASSGRVGARGYTF.